This T cell receptor (beta chain) stems from a study of blood T cell repertoires in COVID-19. Method: immunoSEQ multiplex PCR; TCRdb's copy keeps in-frame clones and lacks some. The profile shows under 150,000 clones, roughly four fifths of them singletons. The CDR3 has 14 amino acids. V was pared by 0 bases and J by 7 bases, with 14 bases between. Germline V CDR1 and CDR2: SGHRS, YFSETQ. The sequencing sample was made of peripheral blood. This clonotype was obtained from a woman aged 55-69 years with acute or convalescent COVID-19. The chain joins TRBV5-1 to TRBJ2-7; D is possibly TRBD2 (6 bases). The CDR3: CASSLVAGTEEQYF. For the CDR3, the DNA is TGCGCCAGCAGCTTGGTGGCAGGGACTGAGGAGCAGTACTTC.